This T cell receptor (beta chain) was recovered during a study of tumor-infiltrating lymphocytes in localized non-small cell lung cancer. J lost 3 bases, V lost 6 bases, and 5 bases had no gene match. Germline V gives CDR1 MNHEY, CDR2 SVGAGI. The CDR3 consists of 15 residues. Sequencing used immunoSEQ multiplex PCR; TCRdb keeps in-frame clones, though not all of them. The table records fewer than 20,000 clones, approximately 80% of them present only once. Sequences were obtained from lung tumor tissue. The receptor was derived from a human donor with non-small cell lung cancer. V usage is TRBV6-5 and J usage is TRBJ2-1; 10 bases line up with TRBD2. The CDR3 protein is CASRRTSGSYNEQFF. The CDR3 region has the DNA TGTGCCAGCAGGCGGACTAGCGGTAGCTACAATGAGCAGTTCTTC.